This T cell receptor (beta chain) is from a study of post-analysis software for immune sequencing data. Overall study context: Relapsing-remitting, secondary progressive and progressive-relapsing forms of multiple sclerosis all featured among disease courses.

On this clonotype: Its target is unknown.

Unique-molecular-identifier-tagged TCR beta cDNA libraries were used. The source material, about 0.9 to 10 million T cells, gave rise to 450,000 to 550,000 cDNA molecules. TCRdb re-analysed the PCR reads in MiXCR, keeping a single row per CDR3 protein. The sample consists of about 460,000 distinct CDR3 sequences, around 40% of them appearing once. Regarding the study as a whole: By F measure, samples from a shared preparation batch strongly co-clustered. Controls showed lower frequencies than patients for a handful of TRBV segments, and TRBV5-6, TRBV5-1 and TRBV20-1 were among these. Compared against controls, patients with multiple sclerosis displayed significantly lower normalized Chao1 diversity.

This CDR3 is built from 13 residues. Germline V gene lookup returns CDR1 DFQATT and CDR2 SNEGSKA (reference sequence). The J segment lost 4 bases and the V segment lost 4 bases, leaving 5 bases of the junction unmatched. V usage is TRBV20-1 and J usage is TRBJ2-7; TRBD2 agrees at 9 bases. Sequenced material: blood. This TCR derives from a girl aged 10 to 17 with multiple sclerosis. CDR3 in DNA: TGCAGTGCTACAGCGCGGGAGGGTTACGAGCAGTACTTC. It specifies CSATAREGYEQYF.